Shown below are 28 T cell receptor beta chains from a single sample sequenced in a study. Each CDR3 protein is one row after TCRdb ran MiXCR on the RT-PCR reads. The sample lists 550,000 to 750,000 distinct CDR3 sequences, 13% to 15% occurring once. Source material: memory CD4+ T cells from blood. The receptor source for this set is a female donor in good health, serving as a healthy control.

The CDR3, as DNA: TGCGCCAGCAGCTTGGGGCTGGCGGGGATGGAGACCCAGTACTTC. Translating gives CASSLGLAGMETQYF. This sequence joins TRBV5-1 and TRBJ2-5, with a tentative D call TRBD2 (6 bases). Germline lookup yields CDR1 SGHRS and CDR2 YFSETQ. CDR3 length equals 15 residues. Between the trimmed V and J ends, which lost 0 bases and 5 bases, there was a span of 14 bases.

Only a few counts were recorded for this clonotype. CDR3 DNA sequence: TGTGCCAGCGGTCTAGCGGGGTTGGGGGAGCAGTACTTC. It yields the protein CASGLAGLGEQYF. The chain carries TRBV7-2 and TRBJ2-7; 9 bases fit TRBD2. The trim removed 8 bases at V and 7 bases at J, leaving 9 bases unmatched. Looked up from germline, CDR1 is SGHTA and CDR2 is FQGNSA. The CDR3 has 13 residues. The full variable domain, with the rest looked up from reference TRBV7-2 and TRBJ2-7, is GAGVSQSPSNKVTEKGKDVELRCDPISGHTALYWYRQSLGQGLEFLIYFQGNSAPDKSGLPSDRFSAERTGGSVSTLTIQRTQQEDSAVYLCASGLAGLGEQYFGPGTRLTVT.

J is TRBJ1-2 and V is TRBV6-5; 8 bases agree with TRBD1. The CDR3 runs to 14 residues. The germline V gene encodes CDR1 MNHEY and CDR2 SVGAGI. Trimming removed 2 bases from V and 5 bases from J; junction bases left unmatched: 4. This CDR3 is CASSYRTGPYGYTF. The CDR3 bases are TGTGCCAGCAGTTACCGGACAGGGCCTTATGGCTACACCTTC.

The table lists this clonotype with many counts. The chain recombines TRBV12-3 or TRBV12-4 with TRBJ1-2; D not resolved. The CDR3 runs to 13 residues. Trimming removed 5 bases from V and 8 bases from J, with 15 bases in between. CDR3 bases: TGTGCCAGCAGTGGCGGCCGTACGGGAGGCTACACCTTC. Translation: CASSGGRTGGYTF.

Many counts were recorded for this clonotype. V gene TRBV6-5 combines with J gene TRBJ2-7, with 11 bases lining up with TRBD1. The trim removed 7 bases at V and 5 bases at J, leaving 7 bases unmatched. This CDR3 comprises 14 residues. Germline CDR1 reads MNHEY; CDR2 reads SVGAGI. DNA of the CDR3: TGTGCCAGCACCAAGGACAGGGGGCCCCACGAGCAGTACTTC. The encoded protein is CASTKDRGPHEQYF.

The genes are TRBV28 and TRBJ2-7; no clear D. This CDR3 has 12 residues. The V and J ends lost 6 bases and 3 bases respectively, with 9 bases between them. The germline CDR1 and CDR2 sequences are MDHEN and SYDVKM. This CDR3 reads CASRTSGYEQYF. Here the CDR3 DNA reads TGTGCCAGCAGGACCTCGGGCTACGAGCAGTACTTC. Full variable domain (missing parts from reference TRBV28 and TRBJ2-7): DVKVTQSSRYLVKRTGEKVFLECVQDMDHENMFWYRQDPGLGLRLIYFSYDVKMKEKGDIPEGYSVSREKKERFSLILESASTNQTSMYLCASRTSGYEQYFGPGTRLTVT.

This clonotype occurred a few times. The chain links TRBV7-7 to TRBJ1-1; 12 bases agree with TRBD1. After removal of 3 bases from V and 8 bases from J, the junction contained 10 bases not matched to a gene. Germline V gene sequence: CDR1 SSHAT, CDR2 FNYEAQ (reference sequence). CDR3 length equals 16 residues. The CDR3 here is CASSFRDRGQTWEAFF. The CDR3 DNA sequence: TGTGCCAGCAGCTTCCGGGACAGGGGGCAAACGTGGGAAGCTTTCTTT.

The chain carries TRBV5-1 and TRBJ1-2; D is ambiguous. V was clipped by 0 bases and J by 6 bases, with 12 bases between them. The CDR3 spans 14 residues. From germline, CDR1 is SGHRS and CDR2 YFSETQ. The CDR3 here is CASSLVDGTNGYTF. The CDR3 coding sequence is TGCGCCAGCAGCTTGGTGGACGGAACCAATGGCTACACCTTC.

The chain has TRBV6-1 and TRBJ2-3; tentative D call: TRBD1 (6 bases). This CDR3 region has 13 residues. CDR1 is MNHNS, CDR2 SASEGT, per germline. In DNA form, the CDR3 reads TGTGCAGTCCTAAGGGCAGGGGCAGATACGCAGTATTTT. Protein product: CAVLRAGADTQYF.

The chain couples TRBV12-3 or TRBV12-4 to TRBJ1-1, with D unresolved. The CDR3 runs to 15 residues. Trimming left V 3 bases short and J 6 bases short, with 17 bases between. CDR3 bases: TGTGCCAGCAGTTTGACCATTGCCCTCGGCTCTGAAGCTTTCTTT. It yields the protein CASSLTIALGSEAFF.

The V gene is TRBV7-9, the J gene TRBJ2-1, with 8 bases fitting TRBD2. The CDR3 extends over 17 amino acids. Germline CDR1 is SEHNR and CDR2 is FQNEAQ (reference sequence). J lost 9 bases, V lost 5 bases, and 18 bases had no gene match. CDR3 sequence: CASSTLPRTSSVGEQFF. CDR3 in DNA: TGTGCCAGCAGCACACTGCCGAGGACTAGCAGCGTCGGTGAGCAGTTCTTC. Combining the CDR3 with reference TRBV7-9 and TRBJ2-1 gives the whole variable domain DTGVSQNPRHKITKRGQNVTFRCDPISEHNRLYWYRQTLGQGPEFLTYFQNEAQLEKSRLLSDRFSAERPKGSFSTLEIQRTEQGDSAMYLCASSTLPRTSSVGEQFFGPGTRLTVL.

This clonotype occurred many times. The chain's CDR3 is CSATPGGSRAFEETQYF. The CDR3 DNA reads TGCAGTGCCACTCCCGGCGGGAGCAGAGCTTTTGAAGAGACCCAGTACTTC. J is TRBJ2-5 and V is TRBV20-1; TRBD2 agrees at 7 bases. After removal of 6 bases from V and 3 bases from J, the junction contained 19 bases not matched to a gene. Germline CDR1 and CDR2: DFQATT and SNEGSKA (reference sequence). The CDR3 has 17 residues.

The chain couples TRBV28 to TRBJ2-3; possibly TRBD1 for D (5 bases). Germline V gene data show CDR1 as MDHEN and CDR2 as SYDVKM. Trimming shortened V by 4 bases and J by 2 bases, and 19 bases separated the two germline ends. CDR3 length: 17 amino acids. CDR3 protein: CASSSSASGSYTDTQYF. Written as DNA, the CDR3 is TGTGCCAGCAGTTCGTCCGCTTCAGGGTCGTACACAGATACGCAGTATTTT.

The V gene is TRBV7-6, the J gene TRBJ2-7; 7 bases fit TRBD1. V gave up 2 bases and J gave up 2 bases; unmatched junction bases: 6. There are 15 residues in the CDR3. Germline V gene lookup returns CDR1 SGHVS and CDR2 FNYEAQ. This CDR3 is CASSLSGTVTYEQYF. The CDR3 DNA reads TGTGCCAGCAGCTTATCTGGGACAGTTACCTACGAGCAGTACTTC.

This chain links TRBV20-1 with TRBJ2-2; 7 nucleotides match TRBD1. The V segment lost 5 bases and the J segment 3 bases; nucleotides outside the gene matches: 9. Germline V CDR1 and CDR2: DFQATT, SNEGSKA (reference sequence). The CDR3 loop spans 15 amino acids. In nucleotides, the CDR3 is TGCAGTGCTTCAAAGGGGGCCCGGGACACCGGGGAGCTGTTTTTT. The encoded protein is CSASKGARDTGELFF.

The V and J genes are TRBV10-3 and TRBJ2-3, with 8 bases identical to TRBD2. CDR3 length equals 17 residues. Germline V gene data show CDR1 as ENHRY and CDR2 as SYGVKD. J was trimmed by 5 bases and V by 4 bases; bases with no gene match: 14. The CDR3 protein is CAISGLVGREERDTQYF. The DNA of the CDR3 is TGTGCCATCAGTGGTCTTGTAGGGCGGGAGGAGAGAGATACGCAGTATTTT.

This clonotype was counted ten times or more. The rearrangement links TRBV9 to TRBJ2-7; 7 positions match TRBD1. The germline V gene encodes CDR1 SGDLS and CDR2 YYNGEE. The CDR3 runs 16 residues. Unmatched junction bases numbered 12, after V lost 0 bases and J lost 6 bases. CDR3 amino acids: CASSVGDSRGDSEQYF. The CDR3 DNA sequence: TGTGCCAGCAGCGTAGGAGACTCCAGAGGGGACAGCGAGCAGTACTTC.

The chain uses TRBV28 and TRBJ1-5, with D possibly being TRBD1 (6 bases). Germline lookup yields CDR1 MDHEN and CDR2 SYDVKM. Trimming removed 6 bases from V and 6 bases from J, with 9 bases in between. The CDR3 extends over 12 amino acids. The CDR3 nucleotides are TGTGCCAGCAGGTACAGGGTTCAGCCCCAGCATTTT. Amino acid sequence: CASRYRVQPQHF.

About this clonotype: This could be a read error, since a much larger clone is one nucleotide away. The J gene is TRBJ2-3, the V gene TRBV20-1; 8 nucleotides line up with TRBD2. Germline loops: CDR1 DFQATT, CDR2 SNEGSKA (reference sequence). Trimming took 4 bases from V and 3 from J; bases not matched to a gene: 9. This CDR3 is built from 15 residues. Here the CDR3 DNA reads TGCAGTGCTATCTCCGCGGGACTAGTAACAGATACGCAGTATTTT. It codes for CSAISAGLVTDTQYF.

The chain employs TRBV28 and TRBJ1-1, with 7 bases identical to TRBD1. The germline CDR1 and CDR2 sequences are MDHEN and SYDVKM. Trimming removed 2 bases from V and 3 bases from J; junction bases left unmatched: 3. This CDR3 is built from 14 residues. As DNA, the CDR3 is TGTGCCAGCAGTTTACCGCAGGGGGACACTGAAGCTTTCTTT. Its protein product is CASSLPQGDTEAFF.

The chain combines TRBV20-1 with TRBJ1-2, with D perhaps matching TRBD1 (5 bases). The CDR3 loop spans 13 amino acids. Germline assignment: CDR1 DFQATT and CDR2 SNEGSKA (reference sequence). V shed 6 bases and J shed 3 bases, with 14 bases lying between them. In DNA, the CDR3 is TGCAGTGCCTCGGCCAGGGAGCACTATGGCTACACCTTC. Protein product: CSASAREHYGYTF.

This clonotype occurred many times. This chain joins TRBV5-6 and TRBJ2-7, with TRBD2 matching over 8 bases. The germline gives CDR1 SGHDT, CDR2 YYEEEE. The CDR3 extends over 15 amino acids. Unmatched junction bases numbered 4, after V lost 1 base and J lost 1 base. CDR3 in DNA: TGTGCCAGCAGCTTGCGGGCTAGCGGGTCCTACGAGCAGTACTTC. Amino acids: CASSLRASGSYEQYF. The full variable domain, rest sourced from reference TRBV5-6 and TRBJ2-7, is DAGVTQSPTHLIKTRGQQVTLRCSPKSGHDTVSWYQQALGQGPQFIFQYYEEEERQRGNFPDRFSGHQFPNYSSELNVNALLLGDSALYLCASSLRASGSYEQYFGPGTRLTVT.

The chain carries TRBV7-3 and TRBJ2-1; 9 positions agree with TRBD2. The CDR3 totals 16 residues. Trimming cost V 0 bases and J 11 bases; bases outside gene matches: 11. Germline assignment: CDR1 SGHTA and CDR2 FQGTGA. CDR3 in DNA: TGTGCCAGCAGCTTAACGGGCAGCGGGAGGACGACTAAGCAGTTCTTC. Protein sequence: CASSLTGSGRTTKQFF.

This clonotype turned up a few times. The rearrangement uses TRBV6-2 or TRBV6-3 and TRBJ1-4; the D is unclear. The germline gives CDR1 MNHEY, CDR2 SVGEGT. Trimming stripped 5 bases from V and 8 bases from J, with 18 bases between. CDR3 length equals 15 residues. CDR3 residues: CASSTEGHGVEKLFF. CDR3 bases: TGTGCCAGCAGTACGGAAGGTCATGGAGTGGAAAAACTGTTTTTT.

V is TRBV20-1 and J is TRBJ2-7; D not certain. The CDR3 runs 11 residues. The V end lost 6 bases, the J end lost 7 bases, and 13 bases lay between the germline ends. Germline CDR1 DFQATT, CDR2 SNEGSKA (reference sequence). The CDR3 DNA reads TGCAGTGCCGGCATTTTGAGGGAGCAGTACTTC. As protein: CSAGILREQYF.

The CDR3 nucleotides read TGTGCCAGCAGGGGTACCGGGACAGGGGTCCACGAGCAGTACTTC. It is translated as CASRGTGTGVHEQYF. This rearrangement joins TRBV28 to TRBJ2-7, with 10 bases lining up with TRBD1. Germline lookup yields CDR1 MDHEN and CDR2 SYDVKM. The CDR3 consists of 15 residues. The V and J ends lost 6 bases and 5 bases, in that order; junction bases with no gene match: 10.

The chain carries TRBV7-9 and TRBJ2-6; TRBD1 agrees at 11 bases. The length of the CDR3 is 18 residues. Looked up from germline, CDR1 is SEHNR and CDR2 is FQNEAQ (reference sequence). With V trimmed by 5 bases and J by 3 bases, 9 bases remained unmatched. The CDR3 DNA sequence: TGTGCCAGCAGCCCTTGGACAGGGGGCGATAGTGGGGCCAACGTCCTGACTTTC. It codes for CASSPWTGGDSGANVLTF.

In regard to this clonotype: One end of the junction fails to match germline, which may point to a read error. DNA for the CDR3: TGTGCCAGCAGTCGCGCCGGGACAGGGTTT. Protein: CASSRAGTGF. The chain combines TRBV6-2 or TRBV6-3 with TRBJ1-1; the match to TRBD1 covers 9 bases. This CDR3 has 10 amino acids. Germline CDR1 reads MNHEY; CDR2 reads SVGEGT.